This entry concerns a single T cell receptor (beta chain). Trimming pared 6 bases from V and 10 bases from J, leaving 13 bases between. CDR1 SGHAT and CDR2 FQNNGV come from the germline V gene. CDR3 length: 12 residues. The source of the sample is a study of OX40 agonist ivuxolimab in advanced cancers. Profiled with immunoSEQ multiplex PCR; TCRdb holds only in-frame clones, not every one. The sample includes roughly 27,000 clones, 81% seen only once; the top ten take roughly 30%. Sequenced here: CD4+ or CD8+ T cells sorted from blood, sampled in a trial of the OX40 agonist ivuxolimab. The chain uses TRBV11-2 and TRBJ2-1, with a possible D match to TRBD2 (6 bases). The sequence was obtained from an adult with an advanced solid tumor such as melanoma, head and neck, liver or kidney cancer. The CDR3 DNA sequence: TGTGCCAGCAGTTTTAGCGGTGCCGAGCAGTTCTTC. Translated: CASSFSGAEQFF.